Here is one T cell receptor beta chain with its context. Its antigen remains unidentified. This specimen belongs to a study of CD8+ T cells in alopecia areata. Points from the study as a whole: Clonality exceeded that of normal scalp in lesional scalp, most notably in alopecia totalis/universalis.

In each case, RNA was isolated and then reverse transcribed into cDNA as the sequencing template. Here immunoSEQ multiplex PCR was the method, and the copy in TCRdb shows in-frame clones only, minus some. In the table there are under 65,000 clones, 44% of which are singletons. The TCR was taken from a human donor with alopecia areata. Sequences were obtained from NKG2D-low CD8+ T cells sorted from blood.

The CDR3, as DNA: TGTGCCAGCAGCTTAGTGAGGGGGAACCAAGAGACCCAGTACTTC. This translates into CASSLVRGNQETQYF. The chain has TRBV11-2 and TRBJ2-5; TRBD1 might be the D (6 bases). V dropped 1 base and J dropped 0 bases, with 9 bases sitting between them. This CDR3 contains 15 residues. Germline lookup yields CDR1 SGHAT and CDR2 FQNNGV. Full variable domain (rest looked up from reference TRBV11-2 and TRBJ2-5): EAGVAQSPRYKIIEKRQSVAFWCNPISGHATLYWYQQILGQGPKLLIQFQNNGVVDDSQLPKDRFSAERLKGVDSTLKIQPAKLEDSAVYLCASSLVRGNQETQYFGPGTRLLVL.